The source of this T cell receptor (beta chain) is a study of blood T cell repertoires in COVID-19. At the level of the study: From T cells, B-cell-depleted T cells, or PBMCs came the material, which was cDNA or gDNA.

The protocol was immunoSEQ multiplex PCR, while the TCRdb copy is restricted to in-frame clones and leaves out a portion. The sample contains about 150,000 clones, more than 70% of which appear only once. This CDR3 comprises 16 residues. CDR1 and CDR2 (germline): SGHRS, YFSETQ. V dropped 4 bases and J dropped 6; count of bases not matched to a gene: 14. The chain is built from TRBV5-1 and TRBJ2-7, with TRBD2 matching over 9 bases. The specimen was peripheral blood. The TCR sequence derives from a man aged 18-30 years with active or convalescent COVID-19. The CDR3 coding sequence is TGCGCCAGCAGCCTGGTCCCGGGACTAGCTTTATCCGAGCAGTACTTC. Its translation is CASSLVPGLALSEQYF.